This TCR beta chain is from a study of cytomegalovirus exposure and HLA in healthy donors. The study's findings and limits: In a later analysis, V- and J-gene trimming of beta chains associated with a DCLRE1C missense variant, replicated independently. High sensitivity and specificity were reportedly achieved when the classifier diagnosed cytomegalovirus status. Some public TCRs appeared in many individuals, while most sequences were rare.

The ends were cut back, 2 bases at V and 4 bases at J, with 10 bases in the middle. From germline, CDR1 is SGHTA and CDR2 FQGTGA. The CDR3 has 14 residues. Comments on this clone: Antigen specificity is unknown.

PCR was performed using 60 Vbeta and 13 Jbeta primers. Sequenced by immunoSEQ multiplex PCR; TCRdb stores in-frame clones only, minus some. The data contain approximately 290,000 clones, about four fifths of them singletons. This chain links TRBV7-3 with TRBJ2-3; D gene unclear. Sequenced material: PBMCs. The source of this sequence is a girl aged 2 to 10 in good health and CMV-seronegative. CDR3 sequence: CASSLLGDPDTQYF. The CDR3 DNA reads TGTGCCAGCAGCTTACTCGGAGATCCAGATACGCAGTATTTT.